Below are 27 T cell receptor beta chains sequenced from a single sample in a study of blood T cell repertoires in COVID-19. Profiling relied on immunoSEQ multiplex PCR, and the TCRdb table lists in-frame clones only, not all of them. Of 60,000 to 70,000 clones in the sample, approximately 87% were seen once. Sequencing input: peripheral blood. Receptors were obtained from a man aged 45-65 years with active COVID-19.

The chain combines TRBV11-2 with TRBJ2-3; 7 positions match TRBD2. V dropped 3 bases and J dropped 6; count of bases not matched to a gene: 3. The CDR3 consists of 13 residues. Per germline, CDR1 SGHAT and CDR2 FQNNGV. In DNA, the CDR3 is TGTGCCAGCAGCTTCGCGGGAGCTGATACGCAGTATTTT. This encodes CASSFAGADTQYF.

The rearrangement joins TRBV7-3 to TRBJ2-1; 9 bases agree with TRBD2. V was clipped by 5 bases and J by 6 bases; unmatched bases: 8. This CDR3 comprises 15 residues. Per germline, CDR1 SGHTA and CDR2 FQGTGA. CDR3 sequence (DNA): TGTGCCAGCAGCCCCCCGGGACTAGCCTCCAATGAGCAGTTCTTC. The encoded protein is CASSPPGLASNEQFF.

The chain recombines TRBV9 with TRBJ2-1, with a possible D match to TRBD1 (5 bases). Germline assignment: CDR1 SGDLS and CDR2 YYNGEE. The CDR3 spans 14 residues. V lost 4 bases and J 4 bases, leaving 12 bases between the germline ends. This CDR3 reads CASSSRTSYNEQFF. DNA for the CDR3: TGTGCCAGCAGCTCACGGACATCTTACAATGAGCAGTTCTTC.

The chain carries TRBV10-3 and TRBJ2-3, with a possible D match to TRBD1 (6 bases). This CDR3 comprises 14 residues. CDR1 and CDR2 from the germline V gene are ENHRY and SYGVKD. The V end was cut by 3 bases, the J end by 4 bases, with 11 bases between. CDR3 residues: CAISDPRGPDTQYF. CDR3 coding DNA: TGTGCCATCAGTGACCCCAGGGGACCAGATACGCAGTATTTT.

The chain couples TRBV7-2 to TRBJ1-5, with TRBD1 as a possible D gene (5 bases). With 0 bases removed from V and 6 bases from J, the gap between germline ends came to 12 bases. Germline loops: CDR1 SGHTA, CDR2 FQGNSA. The CDR3 runs 15 residues. The CDR3 bases are TGTGCCAGCAGCTTAGCGGACGGGGGGTTTCAGCCCCAGCATTTT. Encoded protein: CASSLADGGFQPQHF.

This clone was counted only a few times. The chain links TRBV13 to TRBJ2-1; 10 bases are shared with TRBD1. In germline, CDR1 is PRHDT, CDR2 FYEKMQ (reference sequence). Germline trimming cut 4 bases from V and 9 bases from J; bases unmatched to any gene: 9. This CDR3 comprises 15 residues. The CDR3: CASSSGTGEPGEQFF. The CDR3 DNA reads as TGTGCCAGCAGCTCCGGGACAGGGGAGCCAGGTGAGCAGTTCTTC.

V and J are TRBV5-4 and TRBJ2-2, with 9 positions matching TRBD1. CDR3 length equals 16 residues. The V gene end was trimmed by 4 bases and the J gene end by 1 base; junction bases not matched to a gene: 5. Germline assignment: CDR1 SGHNT and CDR2 YYREEE (reference sequence). CDR3 residues: CASSPTGGGNTGELFF. CDR3 in DNA: TGTGCCAGCAGCCCCACAGGGGGCGGGAACACCGGGGAGCTGTTTTTT.

V and J are TRBV7-9 and TRBJ1-3; D remains ambiguous. Germline V gene lookup returns CDR1 SEHNR and CDR2 FQNEAQ (reference sequence). The CDR3 is 16 amino acids. The V end lost 3 bases, the J end lost 0 bases, and 12 bases lay between the germline ends. The CDR3 loop is CASSFGKRDSGNTIYF. DNA for the CDR3: TGTGCCAGCAGCTTTGGGAAGAGGGACTCTGGAAACACCATATATTTT.

The chain uses TRBV3-1 (or the pseudogene TRBV3-2) and TRBJ2-3; 8 bases match TRBD2. Trimming at V came to 1 base and at J to 2 bases, leaving 8 bases not matched to a gene. The CDR3 is made up of 17 amino acids. CDR1 is LGHDT, CDR2 YNNKEL, per germline (reference sequence). In nucleotides, the CDR3 is TGTGCCAGCAGCCAAGGAATTGCGGGGGGTAACACAGATACGCAGTATTTT. It specifies CASSQGIAGGNTDTQYF.

The rearrangement links TRBV27 to TRBJ1-5; D perhaps matches TRBD1 (5 bases). Germline V gives CDR1 MNHEY, CDR2 SMNVEV (reference sequence). This CDR3 region has 13 residues. The germline V and J ends were trimmed by 5 bases and 6 bases, with 11 bases remaining between them. This CDR3 is CASSPPGGQPQHF. In DNA, the CDR3 is TGTGCCAGCAGTCCCCCCGGGGGTCAGCCCCAGCATTTT.

V gene TRBV4-1 combines with J gene TRBJ1-5; D uncertain. The length of the CDR3 is 15 residues. Germline loops: CDR1 MGHRA, CDR2 YSYEKL. V lost 0 bases, J lost 2 bases, and 8 bases lay in between. In DNA form, the CDR3 reads TGCGCCAGCAGCCAAGATAGTGTCGGCAATCAGCCCCAGCATTTT. Its translation: CASSQDSVGNQPQHF.

This clone was counted only a few times. This chain joins TRBV6-2 or TRBV6-3 and TRBJ2-3; 10 bases agree with TRBD2. Germline CDR1 and CDR2: MNHEY and SVGEGT. The ends lost 5 bases at V and 4 bases at J; junction bases unmatched: 6. The CDR3 covers 15 residues. This CDR3 reads CASSRTSGSADTQYF. For the CDR3, the DNA is TGTGCCAGCAGTCGGACTAGCGGTAGCGCAGATACGCAGTATTTT.

The CDR3 nucleotides are TGTGCCAGCAGCTTAGAGGGCAGGGGGCGTTTAAATGAGCAGTTCTTC. Its translation is CASSLEGRGRLNEQFF. The chain employs TRBV11-2 and TRBJ2-1; TRBD1 agrees at 8 bases. CDR1 SGHAT and CDR2 FQNNGV come from the germline V gene. This CDR3 is 16 amino acids long. Trimming removed 0 bases from V and 7 bases from J; junction bases left unmatched: 8.

This sequence joins TRBV28 and TRBJ1-5; 10 positions agree with TRBD1. In germline, CDR1 is MDHEN, CDR2 SYDVKM. This CDR3 is built from 16 residues. V lost 7 bases to trimming and J lost 4 bases; unmatched junction nucleotides: 10. The CDR3 loop is CASKLWDRGRNQPQHF. The DNA for the CDR3 is TGTGCCAGCAAGCTTTGGGACAGGGGCAGGAATCAGCCCCAGCATTTT. Looking up the rest from reference TRBV28 and TRBJ1-5 gives the full variable domain: DVKVTQSSRYLVKRTGEKVFLECVQDMDHENMFWYRQDPGLGLRLIYFSYDVKMKEKGDIPEGYSVSREKKERFSLILESASTNQTSMYLCASKLWDRGRNQPQHFGDGTRLSIL.

The chain recombines TRBV7-9 with TRBJ2-6, with a weak D call TRBD1 (5 bases). CDR3 length equals 16 residues. The germline gives CDR1 SEHNR, CDR2 FQNEAQ (reference sequence). Trimming took off 4 bases at V and 6 bases at J, with 16 bases between the two ends. This chain's CDR3 is CASSSLRQSLANVLTF. CDR3 coding DNA: TGTGCCAGCAGCTCCCTCCGACAGTCCCTGGCCAACGTCCTGACTTTC.

The V gene is TRBV27, the J gene TRBJ2-3; possible D gene TRBD2, 6 bases. Deletions cut 3 bases from V and 5 bases from J, with 9 bases between. CDR1 and CDR2 (germline): MNHEY, SMNVEV (reference sequence). This CDR3 comprises 13 residues. In nucleotides, the CDR3 is TGTGCCAGCAGTTTCCTGGGACTAGATACGCAGTATTTT. Translating gives CASSFLGLDTQYF.

This clone came up once. The J gene is TRBJ2-7, the V gene TRBV11-1, with D possibly being TRBD2 (6 bases). There are 14 residues in the CDR3. V lost 3 bases, J lost 0 bases, and 9 bases lay in between. Germline V CDR1 and CDR2: SGHAT, FQDESV (reference sequence). The CDR3, as DNA: TGTGCCAGCAGCTTTTACGGGAGCTCCTACGAGCAGTACTTC. This gives the protein CASSFYGSSYEQYF.

The chain employs TRBV5-6 and TRBJ2-5; weak D call: TRBD2 (7 bases). The V end lost 0 bases, the J end lost 4 bases, and 13 bases lay between the germline ends. The CDR3 is 15 amino acids. Germline values: CDR1 SGHDT, CDR2 YYEEEE. CDR3 bases: TGTGCCAGCAGCTTGGTATCGGGGGGCGGAGAGACCCAGTACTTC. Translated: CASSLVSGGGETQYF.

This clone has only a few counts. V usage is TRBV7-9 and J usage is TRBJ1-5; D is unresolved. The length of the CDR3 is 15 residues. CDR1 SEHNR and CDR2 FQNEAQ come from the germline V gene (reference sequence). Trimming cost V 1 base and J 4 bases, with 11 bases left between them. The DNA for the CDR3 is TGTGCCAGCAGCTTAGGAGGGCGCTCTAATCAGCCCCAGCATTTT. Amino acid sequence: CASSLGGRSNQPQHF.

The chain recombines TRBV3-1 (or the pseudogene TRBV3-2) with TRBJ2-2; D not resolved. The CDR3 covers 12 residues. Per germline, CDR1 LGHDT and CDR2 YNNKEL (reference sequence). The V gene lost 3 bases and the J gene lost 6 bases, with 5 bases spanning the gap. The CDR3 region is CASSHTAGELFF. The CDR3 bases are TGTGCCAGCAGCCACACAGCCGGGGAGCTGTTTTTT.

The chain couples TRBV6-2 or TRBV6-3 to TRBJ2-7, with D uncertain. Trimming shortened V by 0 bases and J by 12 bases, and 15 bases separated the two germline ends. CDR3 length: 13 amino acids. Per the germline V gene, CDR1 is MNHEY and CDR2 is SVGEGT. CDR3 bases: TGTGCCAGCAGTTACTCTCCCCTCCGGGTCCCGTACTTC. Protein product: CASSYSPLRVPYF.

This clone has only one observation. The rearrangement uses TRBV2 and TRBJ2-1, with D tentatively TRBD2 (6 bases). Trimming shortened V by 6 bases and J by 9 bases, and 9 bases separated the two germline ends. Germline V gene data show CDR1 as SNHLY and CDR2 as FYNNEI. This CDR3 has 11 residues. The CDR3, as DNA: TGTGCCAGCAGACAGGAGGGTGAGCAGTTCTTC. The encoded protein is CASRQEGEQFF.

The J gene is TRBJ2-3, the V gene TRBV15, with 7 bases aligning to TRBD2. CDR3 length: 15 amino acids. V was pared by 2 bases and J by 0 bases, with 2 bases of the junction left unmatched. Looked up from germline, CDR1 is LNHNV and CDR2 is YYDKDF (reference sequence). The CDR3 loop reads CATSRTRGSTDTQYF. CDR3 coding DNA: TGTGCCACCAGCAGAACGCGGGGGAGCACAGATACGCAGTATTTT.

This clone occurred once. The chain combines TRBV7-2 with TRBJ1-1, with D possibly matching TRBD1 (5 bases). CDR1 and CDR2 (germline): SGHTA, FQGNSA. Trimming removed 4 bases from V and 0 bases from J, with 12 bases in between. The length of the CDR3 is 15 residues. The CDR3 sequence is CASSSPGILNTEAFF. CDR3 bases: TGTGCCAGCAGCTCGCCAGGGATTTTGAACACTGAAGCTTTCTTT. Using reference TRBV7-2 and TRBJ1-1 for the parts outside the CDR3, the full variable domain is GAGVSQSPSNKVTEKGKDVELRCDPISGHTALYWYRQSLGQGLEFLIYFQGNSAPDKSGLPSDRFSAERTGGSVSTLTIQRTQQEDSAVYLCASSSPGILNTEAFFGQGTRLTVV.

The rearrangement uses TRBV13 and TRBJ2-5; 11 nucleotides match TRBD2. With 5 bases clipped from V and 4 bases from J, the junction kept 18 bases outside the gene matches. Germline V gene lookup returns CDR1 PRHDT and CDR2 FYEKMQ (reference sequence). The CDR3 is 19 residues long. CDR3 bases: TGTGCCAGCAGCCCCGACCGGCTAGCGGGAGGAGGAAGGGGAGAGACCCAGTACTTC. It is translated as CASSPDRLAGGGRGETQYF.

The table lists this clone with a count of one. The rearrangement uses TRBV7-2 and TRBJ2-6; D gene uncertain. The ends were cut back, 5 bases at V and 4 bases at J, with 15 bases in the middle. Germline V gives CDR1 SGHTA, CDR2 FQGNSA. The CDR3 runs to 16 residues. The CDR3 DNA reads TGTGCCAGCAGCAAAGCAGGTCAGGCCGGGGCCAACGTCCTGACTTTC. Residues: CASSKAGQAGANVLTF.

The rearrangement uses TRBV5-1 and TRBJ2-3, with 10 bases that match TRBD2. The CDR3 runs to 15 residues. V dropped 3 bases and J dropped 6; count of bases not matched to a gene: 7. The V gene's germline CDR1 is SGHRS and CDR2 YFSETQ. DNA for the CDR3: TGCGCCAGCAGCTCTCTAGCGGGAGTGGCGGATACGCAGTATTTT. The encoded protein is CASSSLAGVADTQYF.